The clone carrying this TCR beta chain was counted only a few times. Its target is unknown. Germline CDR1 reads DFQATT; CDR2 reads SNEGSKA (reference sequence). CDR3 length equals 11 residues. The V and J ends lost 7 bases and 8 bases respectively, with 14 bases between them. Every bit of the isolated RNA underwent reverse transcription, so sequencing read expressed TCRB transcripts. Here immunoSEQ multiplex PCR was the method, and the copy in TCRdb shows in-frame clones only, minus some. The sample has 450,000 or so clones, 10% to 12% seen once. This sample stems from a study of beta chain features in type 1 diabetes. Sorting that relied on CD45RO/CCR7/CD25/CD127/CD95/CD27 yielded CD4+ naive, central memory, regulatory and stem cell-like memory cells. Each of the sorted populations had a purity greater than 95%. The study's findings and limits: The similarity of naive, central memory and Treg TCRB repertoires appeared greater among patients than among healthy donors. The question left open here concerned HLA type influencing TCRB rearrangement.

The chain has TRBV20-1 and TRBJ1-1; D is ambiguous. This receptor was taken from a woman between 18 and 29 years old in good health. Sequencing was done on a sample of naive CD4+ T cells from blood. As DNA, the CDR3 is TGCAGTGGATACGGGCTCCTGGAAGCTTTCTTT. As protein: CSGYGLLEAFF.